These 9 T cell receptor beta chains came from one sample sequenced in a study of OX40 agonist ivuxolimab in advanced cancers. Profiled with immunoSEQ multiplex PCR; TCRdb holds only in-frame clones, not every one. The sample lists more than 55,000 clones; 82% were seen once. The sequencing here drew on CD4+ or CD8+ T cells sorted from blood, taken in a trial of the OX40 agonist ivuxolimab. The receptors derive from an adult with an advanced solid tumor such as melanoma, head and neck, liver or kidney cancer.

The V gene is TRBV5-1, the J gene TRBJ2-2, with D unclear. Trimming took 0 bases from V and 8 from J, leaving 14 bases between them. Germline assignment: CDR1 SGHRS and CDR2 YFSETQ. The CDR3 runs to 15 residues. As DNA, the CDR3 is TGCGCCAGCAGCTTGGGATTAAGGTCAGCTGGGGAGCTGTTTTTT. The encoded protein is CASSLGLRSAGELFF.

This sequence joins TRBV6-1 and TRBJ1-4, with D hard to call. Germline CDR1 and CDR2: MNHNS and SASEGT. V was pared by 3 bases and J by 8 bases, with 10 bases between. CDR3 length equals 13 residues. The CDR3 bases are TGTGCCAGCAGTGACCGGAGACGGGAAAAACTGTTTTTT. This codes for CASSDRRREKLFF.

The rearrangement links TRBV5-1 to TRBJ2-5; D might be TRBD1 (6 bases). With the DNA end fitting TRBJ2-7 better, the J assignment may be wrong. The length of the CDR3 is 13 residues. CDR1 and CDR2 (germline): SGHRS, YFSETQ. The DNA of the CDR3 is TGCGCCAGCAGCTTATTGGAGACAGGCGAGCAGTACTTC. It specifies CASSLLETGEQYF.

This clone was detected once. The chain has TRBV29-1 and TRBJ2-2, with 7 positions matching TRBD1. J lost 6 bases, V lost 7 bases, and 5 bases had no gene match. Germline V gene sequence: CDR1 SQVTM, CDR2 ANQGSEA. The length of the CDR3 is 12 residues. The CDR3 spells CSADRDPGELFF. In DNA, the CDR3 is TGCAGCGCCGACAGGGATCCCGGGGAGCTGTTTTTT.

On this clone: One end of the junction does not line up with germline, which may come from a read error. The CDR3 DNA reads TGTGCCGGCAGCCAAGATTTAGACAGCTCCTATGGCTACACCTTC. It codes for CAGSQDLDSSYGYTF. The chain carries TRBV14 and TRBJ1-2; a possible D gene is TRBD1 (5 bases). From germline, CDR1 is SGHDN and CDR2 FVKESK. The CDR3 covers 15 residues.

For the CDR3, the DNA is TGTGCCAGTAGTATAGATGGTGCTGAGCAGTTCTTC. It encodes CASSIDGAEQFF. V and J are TRBV19 and TRBJ2-1; no firm D call. CDR1 and CDR2 (germline): LNHDA, SQIVND (reference sequence). Trimming removed 0 bases at V and 9 bases at J, with 6 bases between. CDR3 size: 12 residues. Full variable domain (outside the CDR3, taken from reference TRBV19 and TRBJ2-1): DGGITQSPKYLFRKEGQNVTLSCEQNLNHDAMYWYRQDPGQGLRLIYYSQIVNDFQKGDIAEGYSVSREKKESFPLTVTSAQKNPTAFYLCASSIDGAEQFFGPGTRLTVL.

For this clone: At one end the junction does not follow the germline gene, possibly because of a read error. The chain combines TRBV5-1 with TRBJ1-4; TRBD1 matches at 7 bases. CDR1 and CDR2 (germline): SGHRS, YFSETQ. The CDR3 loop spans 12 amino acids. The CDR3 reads CASSSHRGRTVF. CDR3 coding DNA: TGCGCCAGCAGCTCGCACAGGGGTCGAACTGTTTTT.

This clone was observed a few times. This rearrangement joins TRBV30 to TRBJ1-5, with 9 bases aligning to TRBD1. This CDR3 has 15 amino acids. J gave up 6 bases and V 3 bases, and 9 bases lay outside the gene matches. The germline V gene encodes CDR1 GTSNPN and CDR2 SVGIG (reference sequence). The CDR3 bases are TGTGCCTGGAGAGGACAGGGGATAGGGGGTCAGCCCCAGCATTTT. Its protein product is CAWRGQGIGGQPQHF.

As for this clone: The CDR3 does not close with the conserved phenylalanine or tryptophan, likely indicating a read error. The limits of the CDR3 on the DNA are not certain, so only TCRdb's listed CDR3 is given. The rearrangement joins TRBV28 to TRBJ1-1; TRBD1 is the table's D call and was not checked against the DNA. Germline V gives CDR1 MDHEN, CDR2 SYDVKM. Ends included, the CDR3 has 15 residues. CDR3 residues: CASSTNPRDRPSLEA.